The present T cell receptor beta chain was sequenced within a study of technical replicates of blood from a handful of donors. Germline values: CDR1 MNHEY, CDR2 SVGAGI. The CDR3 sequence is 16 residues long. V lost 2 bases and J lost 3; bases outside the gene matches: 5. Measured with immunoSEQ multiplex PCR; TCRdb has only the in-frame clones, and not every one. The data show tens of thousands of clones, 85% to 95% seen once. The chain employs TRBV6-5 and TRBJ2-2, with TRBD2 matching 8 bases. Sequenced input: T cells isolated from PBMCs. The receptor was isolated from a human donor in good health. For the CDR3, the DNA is TGTGCCAGCAGTTACAGACGGGGGGGCTACACCGGGGAGCTGTTTTTT. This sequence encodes CASSYRRGGYTGELFF.